This T cell receptor beta chain was observed in a study of identical twins. Points from the study as a whole: Insertions ran lower in abundant cord blood beta clonotypes, though not in memory repertoires.

CDR1 ENHRY and CDR2 SYGVKD come from the germline V gene. The J segment lost 2 bases and the V segment lost 1 base, leaving 5 bases of the junction unmatched. The CDR3 is 16 amino acids. The table lists this clonotype with a few counts. The antigen is undetermined. Template switching added a universal primer site; cDNA carried unique molecular identifiers. TCRdb reanalysed the 5' RACE reads using MiXCR and keeps one entry per CDR3 protein. Altogether over 200,000 distinct CDR3 sequences are present, approximately 9% being singletons, with the ten largest covering 5.1%. The TCR comes from a woman aged 18-29 years in good health. The sequenced sample was memory (CD45RO+) T cells sorted from blood. The chain joins TRBV10-3 to TRBJ2-3; 8 bases are a match to TRBD1. CDR3 amino acids: CAISEFGQGITDTQYF. The CDR3 DNA reads as TGTGCCATCAGTGAGTTTGGACAGGGAATCACAGATACGCAGTATTTT.